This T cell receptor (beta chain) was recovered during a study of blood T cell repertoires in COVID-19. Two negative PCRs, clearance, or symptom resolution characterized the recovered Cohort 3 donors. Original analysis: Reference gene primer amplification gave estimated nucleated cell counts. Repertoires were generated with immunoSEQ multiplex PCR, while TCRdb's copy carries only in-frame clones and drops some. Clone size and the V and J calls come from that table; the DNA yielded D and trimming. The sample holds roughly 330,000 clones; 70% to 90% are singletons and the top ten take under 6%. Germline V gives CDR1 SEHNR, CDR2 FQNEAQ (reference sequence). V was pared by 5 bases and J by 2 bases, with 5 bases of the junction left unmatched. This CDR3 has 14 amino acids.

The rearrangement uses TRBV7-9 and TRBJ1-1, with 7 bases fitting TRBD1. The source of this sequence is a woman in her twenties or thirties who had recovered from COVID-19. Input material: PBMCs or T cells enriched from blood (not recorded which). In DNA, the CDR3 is TGTGCCAGCAGCATGGACAGGTATAACACTGAAGCTTTCTTT. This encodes CASSMDRYNTEAFF.